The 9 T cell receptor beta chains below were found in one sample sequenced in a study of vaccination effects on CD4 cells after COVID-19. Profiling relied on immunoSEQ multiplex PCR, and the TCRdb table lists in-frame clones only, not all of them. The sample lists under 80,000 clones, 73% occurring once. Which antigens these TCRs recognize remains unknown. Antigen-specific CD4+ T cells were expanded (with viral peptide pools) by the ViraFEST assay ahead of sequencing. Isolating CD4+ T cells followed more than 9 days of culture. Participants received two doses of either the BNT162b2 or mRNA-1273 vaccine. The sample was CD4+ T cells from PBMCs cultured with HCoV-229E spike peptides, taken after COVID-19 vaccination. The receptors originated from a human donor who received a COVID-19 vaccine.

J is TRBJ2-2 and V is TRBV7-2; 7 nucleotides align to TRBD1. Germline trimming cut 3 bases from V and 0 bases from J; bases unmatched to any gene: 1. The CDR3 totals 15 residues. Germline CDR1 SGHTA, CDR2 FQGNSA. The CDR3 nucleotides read TGTGCCAGCAGCTTCCAGGGGGCGAACACCGGGGAGCTGTTTTTT. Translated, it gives CASSFQGANTGELFF.

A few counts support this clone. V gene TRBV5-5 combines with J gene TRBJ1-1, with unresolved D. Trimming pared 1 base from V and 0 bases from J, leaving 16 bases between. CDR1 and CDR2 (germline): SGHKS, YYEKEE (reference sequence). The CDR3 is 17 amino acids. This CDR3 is CASSLYLGITMNTEAFF. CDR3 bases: TGTGCCAGCAGCTTGTATCTGGGGATTACCATGAACACTGAAGCTTTCTTT.

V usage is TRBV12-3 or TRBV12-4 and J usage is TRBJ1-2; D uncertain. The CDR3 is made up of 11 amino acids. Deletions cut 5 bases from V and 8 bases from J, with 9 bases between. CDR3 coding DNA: TGTGCCAGCAGTCACGGACCAGGCTACACCTTC. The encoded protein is CASSHGPGYTF.

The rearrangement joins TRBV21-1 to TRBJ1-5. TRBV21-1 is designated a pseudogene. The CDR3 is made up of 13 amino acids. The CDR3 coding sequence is TGTGCCAGCAGCCAGCCGTACGGTCAGCCCCAGCATTTT. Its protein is CASSQPYGQPQHF.

The CDR3 loop reads CASSLGQGYRTEAFF. The CDR3 DNA reads TGTGCCAGCAGCTTGGGACAGGGATATCGCACTGAAGCTTTCTTT. The chain recombines TRBV5-4 with TRBJ1-1; 7 bases agree with TRBD1. CDR3 size: 15 residues. After removal of 0 bases from V and 4 bases from J, the junction contained 6 bases not matched to a gene. Germline V lookup: CDR1 SGHNT, CDR2 YYREEE (reference sequence). The full variable domain, rest sourced from reference TRBV5-4 and TRBJ1-1, is ETGVTQSPTHLIKTRGQQVTLRCSSQSGHNTVSWYQQALGQGPQFIFQYYREEENGRGNFPPRFSGLQFPNYSSELNVNALELDDSALYLCASSLGQGYRTEAFFGQGTRLTVV.

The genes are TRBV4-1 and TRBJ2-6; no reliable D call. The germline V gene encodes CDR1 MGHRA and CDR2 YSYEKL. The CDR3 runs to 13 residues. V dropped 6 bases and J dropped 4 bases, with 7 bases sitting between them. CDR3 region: CASRGGGANVLTF. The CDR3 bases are TGCGCCAGCAGGGGTGGCGGGGCCAACGTCCTGACTTTC.

CDR3 nucleotides: TGTGCCAGCAGCGGCAGGCGCACAGATACGCAGTATTTT. Protein: CASSGRRTDTQYF. This chain links TRBV7-2 with TRBJ2-3; D gene unclear. The germline V and J ends were trimmed by 5 bases and 1 base, with 7 bases remaining between them. CDR3 size: 13 residues. Germline CDR1 reads SGHTA; CDR2 reads FQGNSA.

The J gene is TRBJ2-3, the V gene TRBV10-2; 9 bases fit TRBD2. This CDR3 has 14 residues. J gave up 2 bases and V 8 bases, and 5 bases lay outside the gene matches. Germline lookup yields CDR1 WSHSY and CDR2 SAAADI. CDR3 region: CASHAGGNTDTQYF. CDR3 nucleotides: TGCGCCAGCCATGCGGGGGGGAACACAGATACGCAGTATTTT.

CDR3: CATSDSGHHTGELFF. The CDR3 region has the DNA TGTGCCACCAGTGATTCAGGGCATCACACCGGGGAGCTGTTTTTT. The chain carries TRBV24-1 and TRBJ2-2, with D tentatively TRBD1 (5 bases). This CDR3 spans 15 amino acids. Trimming left V 2 bases short and J 3 bases short, with 9 bases between. The germline CDR1 and CDR2 sequences are KGHDR and SFDVKD.